This is a list of T cell receptor beta chains from one sample in a study of cytomegalovirus exposure and HLA in healthy donors. Method: immunoSEQ multiplex PCR; TCRdb's copy keeps in-frame clones and lacks some. The sample contains approximately 150,000 clones, roughly 78% of which appear only once. Source material: PBMCs. The receptors were gathered from a woman in her 50s in good health and CMV-seropositive. CDR3s include the opening cysteine and the closing phenylalanine or tryptophan. A D gene is named only where the DNA matches it firmly. Clone size is stated in some rows and not others, as once, few, many or a class when expanded.

TGTGCCTGGAGTGGCGGGGACACTGAAGCTTTCTTT	CAWSGGDTEAFF	TRBV30	TRBJ1-1	-	-
TGTGCCAGTACTATAATGGGACAGGGGAGTATGGTCCTGACTTTC	CASTIMGQGSMVLTF	TRBV19	TRBJ2-6	-	TRBD1
TGCAGCGTTGAAGATGGGCAGGGATACTACGAGCAGTACTTC	CSVEDGQGYYEQYF	TRBV29-1	TRBJ2-7	-	-
TGTGCCAGCAGTGCTTCGGGGGGGAACACTGAAGCTTTCTTT	CASSASGGNTEAFF	TRBV2	TRBJ1-1	-	-
TGTGCCAGCAGTTTAGCAGGGGCCTCTTACGAGCAGTACTTC	CASSLAGASYEQYF	TRBV28	TRBJ2-7	once	-
TGTGCCAGCAGTATTTTCGGGACAGGGGGCGAAAAACTGTTTTTT	CASSIFGTGGEKLFF	TRBV25-1	TRBJ1-4	-	TRBD1
TGTGCCAGTAGTATAGCCCCACCGGGAAGCAATCAGCCCCAGCATTTT	CASSIAPPGSNQPQHF	TRBV19	TRBJ1-5	-	-
TGTTCCAGCAGCTTAGGAGAGGGTTTTGACACTGAAGCTTTCTTT	CSSSLGEGFDTEAFF	TRBV7-9	TRBJ1-1	few	-
TGTGCCAGCAGTGACCCAGACAGGGTTCAGACCCAGTACTTC	CASSDPDRVQTQYF	TRBV2	TRBJ2-5	-	TRBD1
TGTGCCAGCAGCCCGGACTCGTTCTTC	CASSPDSFF	TRBV13	TRBJ2-1	-	-